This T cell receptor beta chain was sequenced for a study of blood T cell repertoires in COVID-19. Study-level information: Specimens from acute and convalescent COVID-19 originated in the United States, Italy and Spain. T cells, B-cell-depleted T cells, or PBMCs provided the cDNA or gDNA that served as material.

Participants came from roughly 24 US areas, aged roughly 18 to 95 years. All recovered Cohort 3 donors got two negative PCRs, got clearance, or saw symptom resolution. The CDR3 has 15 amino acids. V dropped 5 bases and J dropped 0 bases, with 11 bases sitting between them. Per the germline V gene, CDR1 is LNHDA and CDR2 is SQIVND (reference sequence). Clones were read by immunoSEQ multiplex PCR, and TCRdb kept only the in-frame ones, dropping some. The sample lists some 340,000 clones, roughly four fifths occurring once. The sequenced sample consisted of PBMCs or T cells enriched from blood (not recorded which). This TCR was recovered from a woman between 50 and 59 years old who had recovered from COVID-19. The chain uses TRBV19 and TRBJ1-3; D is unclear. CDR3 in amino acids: CASSGGDDSGNTIYF. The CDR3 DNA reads TGTGCCAGTAGTGGCGGGGATGACTCTGGAAACACCATATATTTT.